The T cell receptor (beta chain) under discussion was sequenced for a study of response to subunit inactivated influenza vaccine. Study conclusions and caveats: Each seasonal influenza vaccination, the authors suggested, recruits few new T cells.

Via MiXCR, TCRdb re-called the RT-PCR reads, giving one row per CDR3 protein. The sample consists of around 520,000 distinct CDR3 sequences, over 9.5% of them appearing once. This clonotype was counted only a few times. The antigen remains unidentified. This CDR3 region has 15 residues. The material sequenced was PBMCs from blood, taken on the day of vaccination. This receptor was taken from a middle-aged man who received an inactivated influenza vaccine. The chain employs TRBV21-1 and TRBJ1-1; TRBD1, as called in the table, went unchecked against the DNA. TRBV21-1 is a documented pseudogene. CDR3 bases: TGTGCCAGCACCTCAATTGCAGGGATAAACACTGAAGCTTTCTTT. Translated: CASTSIAGINTEAFF.